This T cell receptor (beta chain) appears in the sequencing data of a study of T cell clones after liver transplantation. About the research overall: Pre-transplant mixed lymphocyte reactions yielded third-party-reactive TCRbeta sequences as comparators for graft-donor-reactive sequences.

Comments on this clone: Antigen specificity is unknown.

Germline V gives CDR1 MNHNY, CDR2 SVGAGI (reference sequence). V was pared by 3 bases and J by 6 bases, with 8 bases of the junction left unmatched. This CDR3 comprises 15 residues. Produced via immunoSEQ multiplex PCR; TCRdb's table is partial and in-frame only. The sample gives around 60,000 clones, 70% to 75% of which show up once; 15% is in the top ten. General observations from the study: In most of the 8 subjects, circulating graft-donor-reactive CD4 TCRbeta sequences fell significantly after transplant. A larger donor-reactive than third-party decline suggested partial antigen-specific deletion.

This receptor was obtained from a human donor who received a liver transplant. The rearrangement uses TRBV6-6 and TRBJ2-7; TRBD1 matches at 10 bases. Here the sequenced sample was CD4+ T cells from blood, taken before liver transplant. CDR3 sequence (DNA): TGTGCCAGCAGTTATACGGGACAGGGGACCGGCGAGCAGTACTTC. It codes for CASSYTGQGTGEQYF.